The text below deals with one T cell receptor beta chain. Its antigen is currently unknown. The sample is drawn from a study of T cells after yellow fever vaccination. Overall study results and limits: Abundant bulk-population clonotypes could contaminate the FACS-sorted repertoires. Peaking on day 5 versus 15, the secondary response was faster but weaker. Clonotype sharing between CD4 and CD8 compartments was small.

The germline V gene has CDR1 SGHTA and CDR2 FQGNSA. Trimming took 5 bases from V and 0 from J, leaving 17 bases between them. The CDR3 covers 17 residues. The authors made TCR cDNA by 5'RACE template switching, adding a universal primer site and UMIs. TCRdb used MiXCR to reprocess the 5' RACE reads, holding one entry per CDR3 protein. The table records about 210,000 distinct CDR3 sequences, roughly 3.3% of them present only once. The V call is TRBV7-2, the J call TRBJ2-4; possibly TRBD1 for D (6 bases). The material sequenced was CD4+ T cells sorted from PBMCs, taken 10 days after the yellow fever booster vaccination. The receptor comes from a man between 18 and 35 years old who received the YFV17D yellow fever vaccine. CDR3 loop: CASSAYTGRIAKNIQYF. CDR3 nucleotides: TGTGCCAGCAGCGCGTATACAGGGAGAATAGCCAAAAACATTCAGTACTTC.